Listed below are T cell receptor beta chains from one sample, sequenced in a study of shared clonotypes between healthy human individuals. Clones were read by immunoSEQ multiplex PCR, and TCRdb kept only the in-frame ones, dropping some. The sample includes about 2.3 million clones, approximately 95% of them seen just once. Sample: naive CD4+ T cells from PBMCs. These receptors were taken from a man aged 18 to 35 in good health. Some clones in this sample may be carry-over from other donors' samples. Each CDR3 is given with its conserved first and last residue. D genes are given only for firm matches. Where a row states a size, it is once, few, many or the class of an expanded clone; other rows omit it.

V gene: TRBV18; J gene: TRBJ2-7; D gene: -; clone size: -; CDR3 DNA: TGTGCCAGCTCACCAAGGCCGCCCGAGCAGTACTTC; CDR3 protein: CASSPRPPEQYF
V gene: TRBV7-3; J gene: TRBJ2-6; D gene: TRBD2; clone size: once; CDR3 DNA: TGTGCCAGCAGCTTGCTAGCGGGAGGGTCTGGGGCCAACGTCCTGACTTTC; CDR3 protein: CASSLLAGGSGANVLTF
V gene: TRBV27; J gene: TRBJ1-1; D gene: -; clone size: -; CDR3 DNA: TGTGCCAGCAGTACCCGGGGTACACTTGCGGCTTTCTTT; CDR3 protein: CASSTRGTLAAFF
V gene: TRBV19; J gene: TRBJ2-2; D gene: -; clone size: -; CDR3 DNA: TGTGCCAGTAGACAGGTATTTCCTTCGAACACCGGGGAGCTGTTTTTT; CDR3 protein: CASRQVFPSNTGELFF
V gene: TRBV7-9; J gene: TRBJ2-3; D gene: -; clone size: once; CDR3 DNA: TGTGCCAGCAGCTTCAGGGGGGCCACAGATACGCAGTATTTT; CDR3 protein: CASSFRGATDTQYF
V gene: TRBV30; J gene: TRBJ2-3; D gene: -; clone size: -; CDR3 DNA: TGTGCCTGGAGTGCGGGGGCGCTTCCCACAGATACGCAGTATTTT; CDR3 protein: CAWSAGALPTDTQYF
V gene: TRBV7-2; J gene: TRBJ2-7; D gene: -; clone size: -; CDR3 DNA: TGTGCCAGCAGCTTAGATCCGGTTGTCGAGCAGTACTTC; CDR3 protein: CASSLDPVVEQYF
V gene: TRBV6-5; J gene: TRBJ2-1; D gene: -; clone size: -; CDR3 DNA: TGTGCCAGCAGTTACTCCGCTAAATCGTATACCAATGAGCAGTTCTTC; CDR3 protein: CASSYSAKSYTNEQFF
V gene: TRBV7-2; J gene: TRBJ1-5; D gene: -; clone size: -; CDR3 DNA: TGTGCCAGCAGCTTAGTTCGGGATCAGCCCCAGCATTTT; CDR3 protein: CASSLVRDQPQHF
V gene: TRBV6-6; J gene: TRBJ1-3; D gene: -; clone size: -; CDR3 DNA: TGTGCCAGCAGTTACTCGAGCGGGTCGAACGGAAACACCATATATTTT; CDR3 protein: CASSYSSGSNGNTIYF
V gene: TRBV9; J gene: TRBJ1-2; D gene: TRBD1; clone size: once; CDR3 DNA: TGTGCCAGCAGCCCGGGACAGAACTATGGCTACACCTTC; CDR3 protein: CASSPGQNYGYTF
V gene: TRBV7-6; J gene: TRBJ2-3; D gene: TRBD1; clone size: -; CDR3 DNA: TGTGCCAGCAGCTTTGGACAGGGAAATACGCAGTATTTT; CDR3 protein: CASSFGQGNTQYF
V gene: TRBV11-1; J gene: TRBJ2-2; D gene: TRBD1; clone size: -; CDR3 DNA: TGTGCCAGCAGCCTCGGGACAGGGGGCGAGCTGTTTTTT; CDR3 protein: CASSLGTGGELFF
V gene: TRBV6-1; J gene: TRBJ2-3; D gene: -; clone size: once; CDR3 DNA: TGTGCCAGCAGTGAAGTGTTAGATACGCAGTATTTT; CDR3 protein: CASSEVLDTQYF
V gene: TRBV5-1; J gene: TRBJ1-5; D gene: TRBD1; clone size: -; CDR3 DNA: TGCGCCAGCAGCCTCGGACAGGCTAATCAGCCCCAGCATTTT; CDR3 protein: CASSLGQANQPQHF
V gene: TRBV25-1; J gene: TRBJ2-7; D gene: -; clone size: -; CDR3 DNA: TGTGCCAGCAGGGGACTTTTCGGATCCTACGAGCAGTACTTC; CDR3 protein: CASRGLFGSYEQYF
V gene: TRBV27; J gene: TRBJ2-3; D gene: TRBD2; clone size: -; CDR3 DNA: TGTGCCAGCAGTTTATTCCCGACTAGCGGGAGGACCCGAGCGACAGATACGCAGTATTTT; CDR3 protein: CASSLFPTSGRTRATDTQYF
V gene: TRBV5-1; J gene: TRBJ2-5; D gene: TRBD1; clone size: -; CDR3 DNA: TGCGCCAGCAGCCGGACAGGGGGCATCGAGACCCAGTACTTC; CDR3 protein: CASSRTGGIETQYF
V gene: TRBV5-5; J gene: TRBJ1-2; D gene: -; clone size: -; CDR3 DNA: TGTGCCAGCAGCCCCTCGGGGGGCAGCGGTGGCTACACCTTC; CDR3 protein: CASSPSGGSGGYTF
V gene: TRBV2; J gene: TRBJ2-2; D gene: -; clone size: -; CDR3 DNA: TGTGCCAGCAGTCCGGACAAGGGGGAGCTGTTTTTT; CDR3 protein: CASSPDKGELFF
V gene: TRBV28; J gene: TRBJ1-2; D gene: -; clone size: -; CDR3 DNA: TGTGCCAGCAGTTTACCTCAGGGTTTCTATGGCTACACCTTC; CDR3 protein: CASSLPQGFYGYTF
V gene: TRBV28; J gene: TRBJ2-7; D gene: -; clone size: -; CDR3 DNA: TGTGCCAGCAGTTTCTACGGTAGCTCCTACGAGCAGTACTTC; CDR3 protein: CASSFYGSSYEQYF
V gene: TRBV5-1; J gene: TRBJ2-7; D gene: -; clone size: -; CDR3 DNA: TGCGCCAGCAGCCTCAGGGCTTCCTACGAGCAGTACTTC; CDR3 protein: CASSLRASYEQYF
V gene: TRBV5-4; J gene: TRBJ2-1; D gene: -; clone size: -; CDR3 DNA: TGTGCCAGCAGCTTAGACAGCTACAATGAGCAGTTCTTC; CDR3 protein: CASSLDSYNEQFF
V gene: TRBV10-2; J gene: TRBJ2-5; D gene: -; clone size: -; CDR3 DNA: TGCGCCAGCACTTGGCAGGGCCAAGAGACCCAGTACTTC; CDR3 protein: CASTWQGQETQYF
V gene: TRBV4-3; J gene: TRBJ2-3; D gene: -; clone size: -; CDR3 DNA: TGCGCCAGCAGTCGGAGGGGGGGGGCAACGACAGATACGCAGTATTTT; CDR3 protein: CASSRRGGATTDTQYF
V gene: TRBV4-3; J gene: TRBJ2-1; D gene: TRBD2; clone size: -; CDR3 DNA: TGCGCCAGCAGCCAAGCGGTCTTTATAGCGCACGGGGGGTTCCATGAGCAGTTCTTC; CDR3 protein: CASSQAVFIAHGGFHEQFF
V gene: TRBV28; J gene: TRBJ2-1; D gene: TRBD1; clone size: -; CDR3 DNA: TGTGCCAGCAGTTTCCTCGGACAGGGGACGTATGAGCAGTTCTTC; CDR3 protein: CASSFLGQGTYEQFF
V gene: TRBV30; J gene: TRBJ1-4; D gene: -; clone size: -; CDR3 DNA: TGTGCCTGGAGCCCCAGGGATGAAAAACTGTTTTTT; CDR3 protein: CAWSPRDEKLFF
V gene: TRBV10-3; J gene: TRBJ2-3; D gene: -; clone size: -; CDR3 DNA: TGTGCCATCAAGGGACAGGGCAGGACTAGCGGTTCCACAGATACGCAGTATTTT; CDR3 protein: CAIKGQGRTSGSTDTQYF
V gene: TRBV7-9; J gene: TRBJ2-3; D gene: -; clone size: -; CDR3 DNA: TGTGCCAGCAGCTTAGCGGGGGCACGCACAGATACGCAGTATTTT; CDR3 protein: CASSLAGARTDTQYF
V gene: TRBV19; J gene: TRBJ2-1; D gene: TRBD2; clone size: -; CDR3 DNA: TGTGCCAGTAGTATAGTAGGGACTAGCTATCGTGAGCAGTTCTTC; CDR3 protein: CASSIVGTSYREQFF
V gene: TRBV6-1; J gene: TRBJ2-7; D gene: TRBD2; clone size: -; CDR3 DNA: TGTGCCAGCAGTGAAGCTGGGACTAGCGGCTACGAGCAGTACTTC; CDR3 protein: CASSEAGTSGYEQYF
V gene: TRBV12-5; J gene: TRBJ1-2; D gene: -; clone size: -; CDR3 DNA: TGTGCTAGTGGGAACAGGGTGGAGAATGGCTACACCTTC; CDR3 protein: CASGNRVENGYTF
V gene: TRBV19; J gene: TRBJ2-3; D gene: -; clone size: -; CDR3 DNA: TGTGCCAGTAGTATGGCCGTAGATACGCAGTATTTT; CDR3 protein: CASSMAVDTQYF
V gene: TRBV29-1; J gene: TRBJ1-1; D gene: -; clone size: -; CDR3 DNA: TGCAGCGTTGGGAACCCGGGGGGGAGGGACACTGAAGCTTTCTTT; CDR3 protein: CSVGNPGGRDTEAFF
V gene: TRBV7-2; J gene: TRBJ1-2; D gene: -; clone size: -; CDR3 DNA: TGTGCCAGCAGCTTAGTAGGAGGGAACTATGGCTACACCTTC; CDR3 protein: CASSLVGGNYGYTF
V gene: TRBV10-3; J gene: TRBJ1-1; D gene: -; clone size: -; CDR3 DNA: TGTGCCATCAGTGAAGCATCTAGGGTTTTGAACACTGAAGCTTTCTTT; CDR3 protein: CAISEASRVLNTEAFF
V gene: TRBV29-1; J gene: TRBJ2-4; D gene: TRBD1; clone size: -; CDR3 DNA: TGCAGCGTTGGGGGCAGACAGGGATTAAACATTCAGTACTTC; CDR3 protein: CSVGGRQGLNIQYF
V gene: TRBV5-1; J gene: TRBJ2-7; D gene: TRBD2; clone size: -; CDR3 DNA: TGCGCCAGCAGCTTGGTGGGTGGGCGCGGGGGGTACGAGCAGTACTTC; CDR3 protein: CASSLVGGRGGYEQYF
V gene: TRBV2; J gene: TRBJ1-1; D gene: -; clone size: -; CDR3 DNA: TGTGCCAGCAGAGGAAGGAGCCAGGTCGGGACTGAAGCTTTCTTT; CDR3 protein: CASRGRSQVGTEAFF
V gene: TRBV15; J gene: TRBJ2-2; D gene: TRBD2; clone size: -; CDR3 DNA: TGTGCCACCAGCAGGCCTAGCGGGAAGGGCACCGGGGAGCTGTTTTTT; CDR3 protein: CATSRPSGKGTGELFF
V gene: TRBV7-3; J gene: TRBJ2-1; D gene: TRBD2; clone size: -; CDR3 DNA: TGTGCCAGCAGCTTTGACCTAGCGGGAGATTACAATGAGCAGTTCTTC; CDR3 protein: CASSFDLAGDYNEQFF
V gene: TRBV19; J gene: TRBJ2-3; D gene: TRBD1; clone size: -; CDR3 DNA: TGTGCCAGTAGCCAAGGGGACAGGGGAAGGGCAGATACGCAGTATTTT; CDR3 protein: CASSQGDRGRADTQYF